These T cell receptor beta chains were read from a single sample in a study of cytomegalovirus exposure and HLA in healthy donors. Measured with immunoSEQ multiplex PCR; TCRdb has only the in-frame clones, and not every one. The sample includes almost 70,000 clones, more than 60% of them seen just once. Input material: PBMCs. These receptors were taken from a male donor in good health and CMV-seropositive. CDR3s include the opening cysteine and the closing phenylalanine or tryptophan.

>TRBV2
CASSQSSQETQYF
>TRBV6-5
CASSLLGTDTQYF
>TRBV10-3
CAIHPDSNSYEQYF
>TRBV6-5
CASRPYRGPAFF
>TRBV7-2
CASSSEGGRVRAFF
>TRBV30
CAWMGRAGDLRNQPQHF
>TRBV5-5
CASSLVGYDGYTF
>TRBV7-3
CASSATQDSPNYGYTF
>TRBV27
CASSLGSGGYEQYF
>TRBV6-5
CASSWAVSYEQYF
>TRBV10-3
CATDDSPNQPQHF
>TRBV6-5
CASSYLGQRYQPQHF
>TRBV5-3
CARTAGYEQYF
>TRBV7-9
CASSEQLTYNEQFF
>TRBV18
CASSPNGSGTEAFF
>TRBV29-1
CSVGPRSGYEQFF
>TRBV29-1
CSAAHRTENTEAFF
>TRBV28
CASSFYRGWSLGQETQYF
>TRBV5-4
CASSPQGLGELFF
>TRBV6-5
CASSYSGQFSGNTIYF
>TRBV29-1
CSGGQTNYGYTF
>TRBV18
CASSRGAFRRVVRGQPQHF